Listed below are T cell receptor beta chains from one sample, sequenced in a study of blood T cell repertoires in COVID-19. Libraries were prepared by immunoSEQ multiplex PCR; TCRdb keeps only in-frame clonotypes and omits some of them. The profile shows over 250,000 clones, roughly nine tenths of them singletons. The source material was PBMCs or T cells enriched from blood (not recorded which). All receptors come from a man in his 60s who had recovered from COVID-19. CDR3s include the opening cysteine and the closing phenylalanine or tryptophan. A D gene is named only where the DNA matches it firmly. Clone size is not always given. Where it is, it says once, few, many or a class for expanded clones.

j_gene,abundance,d_gene,v_gene,CDR3nt,CDR3aa
TRBJ1-4,.,.,TRBV7-2,TGTGCCAGCAGCTTAGCGATCAGGGGAAGGCGGGAAAAACTGTTTTTT,CASSLAIRGRREKLFF
TRBJ1-1,.,.,TRBV11-2,TGTGCCAGCAGCTTATCTTATCTTGTAGCGGACACTGAAGCTTTCTTT,CASSLSYLVADTEAFF
TRBJ1-1,once,.,TRBV9,TGTGCCAGCAGCGTAGGAGGTCTCACTGAAGCTTTCTTT,CASSVGGLTEAFF
TRBJ2-1,.,TRBD2,TRBV6-4,TGTGCCAGCAGTGTTATTAGCGGGAGAGAGTCCTACAATGAGCAGTTCTTC,CASSVISGRESYNEQFF
TRBJ2-2,.,.,TRBV7-9,TGTGCCAGCAGCCCCCCAGCGATCTACACCGGGGAGCTGTTTTTT,CASSPPAIYTGELFF
TRBJ2-1,.,TRBD2,TRBV9,TGTGCCAGCAGCGCCCTATCCGGGACTAGCGGGATTCCATTCTCCTACAATGAGCAGTTCTTC,CASSALSGTSGIPFSYNEQFF
TRBJ2-2,.,.,TRBV6-5,TGTGCCAGCAGTTTATCCGGGTTTTCCACCGGGGAGCTGTTTTTT,CASSLSGFSTGELFF
TRBJ1-5,.,.,TRBV2,TGTGCCAGCAGTACATATGTGGGCAATCAGCCCCAGCATTTT,CASSTYVGNQPQHF
TRBJ2-3,.,TRBD2,TRBV24-1,TGTGCCACCCGAGGACTAGCGGGAGTTTCAGATACGCAGTATTTT,CATRGLAGVSDTQYF
TRBJ2-2,.,.,TRBV3-1/TRBV3-2,TGTGCCAGCAACTGGGGGGGCTCGTCCGGGGAGCTGTTTTTT,CASNWGGSSGELFF
TRBJ1-4,few,TRBD1,TRBV18,TGTGCCAGCTCACCATCAGGACAGGGTACTGGAAAACTGTTTTTT,CASSPSGQGTGKLFF
TRBJ2-3,.,.,TRBV11-3,TGTGCCAGCAGCTTAGTAGGGGATCGGCCCCCGGACGCAGATACGCAGTATTTT,CASSLVGDRPPDADTQYF
TRBJ2-1,.,TRBD2,TRBV7-2,TGTGCCAGCAGTGCGGGGGGGAACAATGAGCAGTTCTTC,CASSAGGNNEQFF
TRBJ1-6,.,.,TRBV19,TGTGCCAGTAGGCGGCGGGGAGGGAATTCACCCCTCCACTTT,CASRRRGGNSPLHF
TRBJ1-3,once,.,TRBV5-4,TGTGCCAGCAGCTTGGCGGGGGGGCCTGGAAACACCATATATTTT,CASSLAGGPGNTIYF
TRBJ2-2,.,.,TRBV30,TGTGCCTGGAGTAGAGCCGGGGAGCTGTTTTTT,CAWSRAGELFF
TRBJ1-2,.,.,TRBV9,TGTGCCAGCAGCGGTCGACAGCTAGACTATGGCTACACCTTC,CASSGRQLDYGYTF
TRBJ2-3,.,TRBD1,TRBV6-5,TGTGCCAGCAGCCGGGACAGCAAGCACACAGATACGCAGTATTTT,CASSRDSKHTDTQYF
TRBJ1-2,.,.,TRBV6-2/TRBV6-3,TGTGCCAGCAGTCTCAGGGTACAAGGCTACACCTTC,CASSLRVQGYTF
TRBJ2-2,once,.,TRBV7-9,TGTGCCAGCAGCTTAGTTACGAACACCGGGGAGCTGTTTTTT,CASSLVTNTGELFF
TRBJ1-5,once,.,TRBV27,TGTGCCAGCAGTTTTCTGGGGACTCGGAATCAGCCCCAGCATTTT,CASSFLGTRNQPQHF
TRBJ2-1,.,.,TRBV18,TGTGCCAGCTCCGCCTCGGGGAACCTCTACAATGAGCAGTTCTTC,CASSASGNLYNEQFF
TRBJ2-1,.,TRBD1,TRBV27,TGTGCCAGCAGTACAAACAGGGGTGAGCAGTTCTTC,CASSTNRGEQFF
TRBJ2-1,.,TRBD1,TRBV6-5,TGTGCCAGCAGTTACTGGTCCGGGACAGGGGATGAGCAGTTCTTC,CASSYWSGTGDEQFF
TRBJ2-3,.,.,TRBV11-3,TGTGCCAGCAGTCCTAATTCGCTCTGGTCGCAGTATTTT,CASSPNSLWSQYF
TRBJ1-2,once,TRBD1,TRBV3-1/TRBV3-2,TGTGCCAGCAGCCAAACCAGGGGGCGTGGGGGCTACACCTTC,CASSQTRGRGGYTF
TRBJ2-1,.,TRBD1,TRBV11-2,TGTGCCAGCAGCATACAGGGGTATGAGCAGTTCTTC,CASSIQGYEQFF
TRBJ1-1,.,.,TRBV6-6,TGTGCCAGCAGTAACCTGAAGCGGGGAGCTTTCTTT,CASSNLKRGAFF
TRBJ1-2,.,.,TRBV13,TGTGCCAGCAGCTTGGAGGGGCGCAAGGGCTACACCTTC,CASSLEGRKGYTF
TRBJ2-7,.,TRBD1,TRBV30,TGTGCCTGGAGGCTGCCTGACAGGGTGACACTCGAGCAGTACTTC,CAWRLPDRVTLEQYF
TRBJ1-6,.,TRBD1,TRBV5-1,TGCGCCAGCAGCTTTGGACAGGGCAATTCACCCCTCCACTTT,CASSFGQGNSPLHF
TRBJ1-1,once,TRBD1,TRBV6-6,TGTGCCAGCAATGACAGGGTAGAAAGACCTGAAGCTTTCTTT,CASNDRVERPEAFF
TRBJ1-2,.,.,TRBV3-1/TRBV3-2,TGTGCCAGCAGCCAGCCGACTGTGAACTATGGCTACACCTTC,CASSQPTVNYGYTF
TRBJ1-4,.,.,TRBV9,TGTGCCAGCAGCGCCGAAGGAGGCAGCACAACTAATGAAAAACTGTTTTTT,CASSAEGGSTTNEKLFF
TRBJ1-1,.,.,TRBV7-9,TGTGCCAGCAGCTTAGGGGCGGGGATTCGGCGGATGAACACTGAAGCTTTCTTT,CASSLGAGIRRMNTEAFF
TRBJ2-2,.,.,TRBV29-1,TGCAGCGTTTGGGGGGACACCGGGGAGCTGTTTTTT,CSVWGDTGELFF
TRBJ1-3,.,TRBD1,TRBV7-9,TGTGCCAGCAGCGGAAGGGGGACAGGAGGACTGAGCTCTGGAAACACCATATATTTT,CASSGRGTGGLSSGNTIYF
TRBJ1-2,.,.,TRBV27,TGTGCCAGCAGTTTTGGGCGCCACAACTATGGCTACACCTTC,CASSFGRHNYGYTF
TRBJ1-1,.,.,TRBV19,TGTGCCAGTAGTATAACGGTGAGAATGAACACTGAAGCTTTCTTT,CASSITVRMNTEAFF